The 12 T cell receptor beta chains listed next were all sequenced from one sample in a study of cytomegalovirus exposure and HLA in healthy donors. PCR employed 60 Vbeta and 13 Jbeta primers. Profiled with immunoSEQ multiplex PCR; TCRdb holds only in-frame clones, not every one. The data hold some 110,000 clones, with approximately 70% observed a single time. Sequences were obtained from PBMCs. These receptors came from a man aged 25-40 years in good health and CMV-seropositive.

The chain couples TRBV30 to TRBJ2-1; D not resolved. Between the trimmed V and J ends, which lost 4 bases and 12 bases, there was a span of 13 bases. Germline loops: CDR1 GTSNPN, CDR2 SVGIG (reference sequence). This CDR3 has 11 amino acids. The CDR3 is CAWIAPSRQFF. The CDR3 DNA follows: TGTGCCTGGATAGCCCCCAGTAGGCAGTTCTTC.

The chain joins TRBV7-9 to TRBJ2-7; TRBD2 is a possible D gene (5 bases). Germline V gene sequence: CDR1 SEHNR, CDR2 FQNEAQ (reference sequence). The CDR3 sequence is 15 residues long. V was trimmed by 2 bases and J by 6 bases, leaving 17 bases between them. CDR3 nucleotide sequence: TGTGCCAGCAGCTTAAAGCTATCTCGGGGTCGCGAGCAGTACTTC. It is translated as CASSLKLSRGREQYF.

The chain uses TRBV29-1 and TRBJ2-7; no clear D. Germline values: CDR1 SQVTM, CDR2 ANQGSEA. Between the trimmed V and J ends, which lost 4 bases and 6 bases, there was a span of 19 bases. This CDR3 comprises 14 residues. DNA of the CDR3: TGCAGCGTTGTGTTAGGCAGACATCCCGCCGAGCAGTACGTC. Translation gives CSVVLGRHPAEQYV.

This clone showed up just a few times. V is TRBV4-3 and J is TRBJ1-1; D gene ambiguous. Germline loops: CDR1 LGHNA, CDR2 YSLEER. The V end was cut by 5 bases, the J end by 1 base, with 11 bases between. This CDR3 contains 14 residues. CDR3 sequence reads: CASSSETGNTEAFF. Here the CDR3 DNA reads TGCGCCAGCAGCTCCGAGACTGGGAACACTGAAGCTTTCTTT.

J is TRBJ2-1 and V is TRBV7-9; 16 bases fit TRBD2. Germline CDR1 SEHNR, CDR2 FQNEAQ (reference sequence). This CDR3 is built from 17 residues. V lost 5 bases to trimming and J lost 4 bases; unmatched junction nucleotides: 5. Here the CDR3 reads CASSPGLAGGLYNEQFF. The CDR3 nucleotides are TGTGCCAGCAGCCCGGGACTAGCGGGGGGGTTGTACAATGAGCAGTTCTTC.

This clone was detected a few times. The chain carries TRBV6-1 and TRBJ2-7, with D perhaps TRBD1 (5 bases). V gave up 6 bases and J gave up 3 bases, with 18 bases separating them. The CDR3 consists of 15 residues. Germline loops: CDR1 MNHNS, CDR2 SASEGT. The CDR3, as DNA: TGTGCCAGCAGCTTGGCAGGGCCCAGGCTCTACGAGCAGTACGTC. Encoded protein: CASSLAGPRLYEQYV.

This clone has just a few counts. The genes are TRBV5-6 and TRBJ2-7; possible D gene TRBD2, 6 bases. The CDR3 length is 14 residues. Germline loops: CDR1 SGHDT, CDR2 YYEEEE. V was cut by 4 bases and J by 3 bases, with 14 bases left in between. The CDR3 spells CASSPGTAIYEQYV. The CDR3 DNA reads as TGTGCCAGCAGCCCCGGGACTGCCATCTACGAGCAGTACGTC.

This clone was observed a few times. At the DNA level, this CDR3 is encoded by other sequences in the same sample as well. The rearrangement uses TRBV10-3 and TRBJ2-2, with 8 nucleotides matching TRBD2. Germline CDR1 ENHRY, CDR2 SYGVKD. V was clipped by 3 bases and J by 4 bases; unmatched bases: 16. There are 19 residues in the CDR3. CDR3 residues: CAISDEGDSGEGGTGELFF. In DNA, the CDR3 is TGTGCCATCAGTGACGAAGGAGATAGCGGGGAGGGGGGCACCGGGGAGCTGTTTTTT.

The chain is built from TRBV7-3 and TRBJ1-4; no clear D. CDR1 is SGHTA and CDR2 is FQGTGA in the germline V gene. Trimming removed 5 bases at V and 8 bases at J, with 12 bases between. The CDR3 has 13 residues. This CDR3 is CASSPRVEEKLFF. The DNA for the CDR3 is TGTGCCAGCAGCCCCCGGGTGGAGGAAAAACTGTTTTTT.

This sequence joins TRBV30 and TRBJ1-1; TRBD1 matches 8 bases. Unmatched junction bases numbered 2, after V lost 1 base and J lost 1 base. The CDR3 covers 14 residues. The germline gives CDR1 GTSNPN, CDR2 SVGIG (reference sequence). CDR3 DNA: TGTGCCTGGAGTGGGACAGGGAGGAACACTGAAGCTTTCTTT. Translating it yields CAWSGTGRNTEAFF.

The chain uses TRBV5-5 and TRBJ2-7, with TRBD2 matching 11 bases. This CDR3 is 15 amino acids long. Trimming took 5 bases from V and 2 from J; bases not matched to a gene: 6. Per germline, CDR1 SGHKS and CDR2 YYEKEE (reference sequence). CDR3 sequence: CASSLTSGSPYEQYV. CDR3 nucleotide sequence: TGTGCCAGCAGTTTAACTAGCGGGAGCCCCTACGAGCAGTACGTC.

The genes are TRBV5-6 and TRBJ2-1; 8 bases line up with TRBD1. V dropped 4 bases and J dropped 7; count of bases not matched to a gene: 10. Germline CDR1 is SGHDT and CDR2 is YYEEEE. The CDR3 covers 15 residues. CDR3 in amino acids: CASSPTGVERNEQFF. The CDR3, as DNA: TGTGCCAGCAGCCCGACAGGGGTTGAACGTAATGAGCAGTTCTTC.